The clone carrying this TCR beta chain was found a few times. Antigen specificity is unknown. The sample belongs to a study of identical twins. Study observations and caveats: Invariant MAIT and iNKT cells are populations that could partly confound zero-insertion analyses.

Germline values: CDR1 MNHEY, CDR2 SMNVEV (reference sequence). The CDR3 extends over 15 amino acids. The junction had 7 bases not matched to a gene; V was cut back by 6 bases and J by 3 bases. TCRdb analysed the 5' RACE reads with MiXCR anew, one entry per CDR3 protein. The table has approximately 550,000 distinct CDR3 sequences, more than 20% seen once. These data were likewise used in another study, on yellow fever vaccine responses in identical twins.

V gene TRBV27 combines with J gene TRBJ2-2; 7 bases line up with TRBD1. The sequence came from a woman in her late teens or twenties in good health. The sequenced sample consisted of CD4+ T cells sorted from blood. The CDR3 spells CASRSQGPYTGELFF. In nucleotides, the CDR3 is TGTGCCAGCAGATCACAGGGGCCCTACACCGGGGAGCTGTTTTTT.